Shown below are 11 T cell receptor beta chains from a single sample sequenced in a study of Graves' ophthalmopathy and Graves' hyperthyroidism. Amplification of the TCR beta CDR3 regions used RNA transcripts (as template). Amplification began with first-round RT-PCR using HTBI primers, then second-round multiplex PCR was performed. TCRdb re-called the multiplex PCR reads with MiXCR, one entry per CDR3 protein. The sample includes a few hundred thousand distinct CDR3 sequences, under 45% of them seen just once. Input material: peripheral blood or thyroid tissue (not recorded which). The receptors stem from an adult man with Graves' hyperthyroidism.

In this sample, this clonotype turned up many times. J is TRBJ1-2 and V is TRBV7-8; maybe TRBD1 (5 bases). In germline, CDR1 is SGHVS, CDR2 FQNEAQ. V lost 0 bases to trimming and J lost 0 bases, with 23 bases between them. This CDR3 is built from 20 residues. The CDR3 DNA sequence: TGTGCCAGCAGCTTAGCGCTTCGCGACAAAGAGGGACGCCCTAACTATGGCTACACCTTC. Translation gives CASSLALRDKEGRPNYGYTF.

This clonotype has a count of ten or more. The rearrangement joins TRBV2 to TRBJ2-2; 7 bases are a match to TRBD2. Germline V lookup: CDR1 SNHLY, CDR2 FYNNEI. The trim removed 7 bases at V and 0 bases at J, leaving 2 bases unmatched. CDR3 length: 14 residues. CDR3 coding DNA: TGTGCCAGCACTCTAGCGGCGAACACCGGGGAGCTGTTTTTT. Translation: CASTLAANTGELFF.

In DNA form, the CDR3 reads TGTGCCAGCAGCTTTTATACAGGCTCCTACAATGAGCAGTACTTC. Translated: CASSFYTGSYNEQYF. The chain combines TRBV7-2 with TRBJ2-7, with D perhaps TRBD1 (5 bases). V lost 3 bases, J lost 7 bases, and 19 bases lay in between. This CDR3 region has 15 residues. Germline-derived CDR1 and CDR2 are SGHTA and FQGNSA.

There are many counts of this clonotype. This chain links TRBV5-6 with TRBJ2-7; 8 positions match TRBD1. The ends lost 1 base at V and 7 bases at J; junction bases unmatched: 4. The CDR3 extends over 13 amino acids. Germline lookup yields CDR1 SGHDT and CDR2 YYEEEE. As DNA, the CDR3 is TGTGCCAGCAGCTTGACCAGGGGGCCGGAGCAGTACTTC. This sequence encodes CASSLTRGPEQYF.

Many counts were recorded for this clonotype. In DNA, the CDR3 is TGTGCCAGCAGGGGAGCCTATGGCTACACCTTC. It translates to CASRGAYGYTF. The chain links TRBV6-1 to TRBJ1-2; D unclear. CDR1 is MNHNS, CDR2 SASEGT, per germline. The CDR3 consists of 11 residues. V was pared by 6 bases and J by 4 bases, with 6 bases between.

This clonotype has a count of ten or more. The J gene is TRBJ1-6, the V gene TRBV10-3; no reliable D call. CDR1 is ENHRY and CDR2 is SYGVKD in the germline V gene. V was trimmed by 0 bases and J by 3 bases, leaving 12 bases between them. The CDR3 is made up of 17 amino acids. DNA for the CDR3: TGTGCCATCAGTGAGTCGAAGATCGGACTCTATAATTCACCCCTCCACTTT. Translating gives CAISESKIGLYNSPLHF.

This clonotype has more than one count but fewer than ten. The CDR3 region is CSARRWGQGAHTGELFF. CDR3 DNA: TGCAGTGCTCGGAGGTGGGGACAGGGGGCTCACACCGGGGAGCTGTTTTTT. This chain joins TRBV20-1 and TRBJ2-2; 12 nucleotides align to TRBD1. The CDR3 is 17 amino acids. Per the germline V gene, CDR1 is DFQATT and CDR2 is SNEGSKA (reference sequence). Trimming at V came to 5 bases and at J to 3 bases, leaving 10 bases not matched to a gene.

J is TRBJ2-2 and V is TRBV4-1; 8 nucleotides line up with TRBD1. Germline values: CDR1 MGHRA, CDR2 YSYEKL. The CDR3 totals 14 residues. Trimming removed 1 base from V and 7 bases from J; junction bases left unmatched: 2. The CDR3 bases are TGCGCCAGCAGCCAAGGGACAGGGTACGGGGAGCTGTTTTTT. It codes for CASSQGTGYGELFF.

The rearrangement links TRBV10-2 to TRBJ1-1, with D possibly TRBD1 on 6 matching bases. Trimming took off 5 bases at V and 0 bases at J, with 13 bases between the two ends. Germline loops: CDR1 WSHSY, CDR2 SAAADI. The CDR3 runs 15 residues. CDR3 amino acids: CASSRAGAMNTEAFF. DNA of the CDR3: TGCGCCAGCAGTAGGGCAGGGGCTATGAACACTGAAGCTTTCTTT.

Points on this clonotype: Compared with germline, one end of the junction differs, possibly owing to a read error. V usage is TRBV7-8 and J usage is TRBJ2-5; 11 positions match TRBD1. Germline V gene lookup returns CDR1 SGHVS and CDR2 FQNEAQ. CDR3 length: 12 amino acids. CDR3 protein: CASSLAPGTGGF. The CDR3 DNA reads as TGTGCCAGCAGCCTAGCGCCTGGGACAGGGGGCTTC.

V is TRBV29-1 and J is TRBJ1-3; D uncertain. V was clipped by 3 bases and J by 3 bases, with 15 bases between them. Germline lookup yields CDR1 SQVTM and CDR2 ANQGSEA. The CDR3 has 15 residues. The CDR3 reads CSVESRAGGGNTIYF. DNA for the CDR3: TGCAGCGTTGAGTCAAGGGCAGGAGGTGGAAACACCATATATTTT.